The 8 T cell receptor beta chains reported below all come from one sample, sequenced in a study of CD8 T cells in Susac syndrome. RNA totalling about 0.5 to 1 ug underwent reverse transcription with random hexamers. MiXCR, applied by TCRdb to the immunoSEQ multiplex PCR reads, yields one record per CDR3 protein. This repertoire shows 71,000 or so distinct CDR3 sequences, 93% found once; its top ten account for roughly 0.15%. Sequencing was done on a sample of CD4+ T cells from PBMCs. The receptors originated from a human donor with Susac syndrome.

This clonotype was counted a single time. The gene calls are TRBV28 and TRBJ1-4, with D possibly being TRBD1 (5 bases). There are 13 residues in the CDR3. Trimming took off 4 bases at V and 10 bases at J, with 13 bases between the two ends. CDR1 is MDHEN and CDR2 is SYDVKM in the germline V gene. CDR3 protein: CASSSPGPGKLFF. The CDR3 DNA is TGTGCCAGCAGTTCCCCGGGGCCTGGAAAACTGTTTTTT.

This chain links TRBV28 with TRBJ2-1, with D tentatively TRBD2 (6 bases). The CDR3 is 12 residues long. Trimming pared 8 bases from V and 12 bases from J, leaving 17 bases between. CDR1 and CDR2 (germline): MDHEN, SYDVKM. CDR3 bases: TGTGCCAGCCTTCAACCGGGGGTCACGCAGTTCTTC. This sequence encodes CASLQPGVTQFF. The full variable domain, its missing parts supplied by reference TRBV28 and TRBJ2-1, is DVKVTQSSRYLVKRTGEKVFLECVQDMDHENMFWYRQDPGLGLRLIYFSYDVKMKEKGDIPEGYSVSREKKERFSLILESASTNQTSMYLCASLQPGVTQFFGPGTRLTVL.

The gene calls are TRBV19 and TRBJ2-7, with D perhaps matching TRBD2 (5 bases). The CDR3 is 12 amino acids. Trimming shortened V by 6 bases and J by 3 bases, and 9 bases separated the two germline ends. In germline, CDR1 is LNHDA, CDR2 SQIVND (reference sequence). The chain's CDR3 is CASSGGLYEQYF. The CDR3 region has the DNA TGTGCCAGTAGCGGCGGGCTCTACGAGCAGTACTTC.

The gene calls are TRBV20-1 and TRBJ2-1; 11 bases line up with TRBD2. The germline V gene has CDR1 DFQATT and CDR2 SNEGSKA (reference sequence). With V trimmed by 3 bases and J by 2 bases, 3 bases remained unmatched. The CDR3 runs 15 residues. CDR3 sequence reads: CSASISGGAYNEQFF. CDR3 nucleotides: TGCAGTGCTAGTATTAGCGGGGGGGCCTACAATGAGCAGTTCTTC.

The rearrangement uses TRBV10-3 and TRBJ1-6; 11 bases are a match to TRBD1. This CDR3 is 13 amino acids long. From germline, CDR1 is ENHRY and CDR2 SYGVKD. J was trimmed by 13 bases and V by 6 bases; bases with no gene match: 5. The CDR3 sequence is CAISRDRGYPLHF. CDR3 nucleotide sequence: TGTGCCATCAGCCGGGACAGGGGGTACCCCCTCCACTTT.

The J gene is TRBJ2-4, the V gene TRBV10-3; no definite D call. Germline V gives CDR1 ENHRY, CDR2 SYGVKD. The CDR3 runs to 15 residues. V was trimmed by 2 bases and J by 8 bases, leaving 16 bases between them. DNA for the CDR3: TGTGCCATCAGTGAGCCTCGAATCGCTAGGGACATTCAGTACTTC. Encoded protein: CAISEPRIARDIQYF.

The DNA of the CDR3 is TGTGCCAGCAGCGTACGTAGCGGGGTGACCGGGGAGCTGTTTTTT. This sequence encodes CASSVRSGVTGELFF. The gene calls are TRBV9 and TRBJ2-2; TRBD2 matches 8 bases. The CDR3 is made up of 15 amino acids. Germline-derived CDR1 and CDR2 are SGDLS and YYNGEE. V lost 1 base and J lost 5; bases outside the gene matches: 4.

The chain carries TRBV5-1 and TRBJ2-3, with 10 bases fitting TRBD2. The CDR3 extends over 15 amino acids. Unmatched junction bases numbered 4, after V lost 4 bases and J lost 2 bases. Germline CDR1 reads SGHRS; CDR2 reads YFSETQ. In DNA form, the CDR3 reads TGCGCCAGCAGCGCGGGACTAGCGATCACAGATACGCAGTATTTT. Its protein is CASSAGLAITDTQYF.